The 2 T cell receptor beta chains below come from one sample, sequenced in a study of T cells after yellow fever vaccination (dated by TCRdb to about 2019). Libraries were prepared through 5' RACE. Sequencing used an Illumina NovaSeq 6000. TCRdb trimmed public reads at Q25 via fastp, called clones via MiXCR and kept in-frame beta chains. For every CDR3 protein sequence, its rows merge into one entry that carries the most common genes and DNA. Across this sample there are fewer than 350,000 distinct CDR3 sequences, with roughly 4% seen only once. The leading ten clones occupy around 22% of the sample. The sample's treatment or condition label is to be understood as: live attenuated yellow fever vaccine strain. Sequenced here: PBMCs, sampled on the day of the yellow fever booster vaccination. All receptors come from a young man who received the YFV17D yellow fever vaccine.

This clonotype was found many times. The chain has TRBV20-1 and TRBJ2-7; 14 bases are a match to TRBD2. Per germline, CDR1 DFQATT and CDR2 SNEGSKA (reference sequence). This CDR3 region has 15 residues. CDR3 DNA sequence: TGCAGCACCGGACTAGCGGGGGGAGGGTCCTACGAGCAGTACTTC. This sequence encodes CSTGLAGGGSYEQYF.

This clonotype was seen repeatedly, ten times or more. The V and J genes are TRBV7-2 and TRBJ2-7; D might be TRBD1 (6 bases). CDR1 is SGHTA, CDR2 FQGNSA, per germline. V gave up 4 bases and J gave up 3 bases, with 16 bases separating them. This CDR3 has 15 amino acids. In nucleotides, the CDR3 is TGTGCCAGCAGCTGGGACATCTGGTGGGTCTACGAGCAGTACTTC. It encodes CASSWDIWWVYEQYF.